The 18 T cell receptor beta chains below were found in one sample sequenced in a study of T-cell memory formation after mild COVID-19 (dated by TCRdb to the early 2020s). Library preparation was by 5' RACE. The sequencer was an Illumina NovaSeq 6000. TCRdb reran the public reads through fastp at Q25 and MiXCR, keeping productive beta chains. Records with the same CDR3 protein are collapsed into one entry carrying the most frequent genes and DNA. For this sample there are over 400,000 distinct CDR3 sequences; 20% to 30% appear just once. About 12% of the sample rests with the top ten. Sequences were obtained from PBMCs or a T cell subset sorted from them (not recorded which). The receptors shown here come from an adult woman who had mild COVID-19 (a few samples of this study predate the infection). The sample titles of this study are shuffled in the database, so cell type and time point are left out; the donor was told from shared clones.

The chain joins TRBV12-3 or TRBV12-4 to TRBJ1-2; D is unclear. V shed 4 bases and J shed 4 bases, with 22 bases lying between them. The CDR3 length is 17 residues. As DNA, the CDR3 is TGTGCCAGCAGTTCCGACGGAGGCCGGAATCGAGCCTATGGCTACACCTTC. Its translation: CASSSDGGRNRAYGYTF.

The gene calls are TRBV15 and TRBJ2-1; the D gene is possibly TRBD1 (5 bases). V gave up 8 bases and J gave up 6 bases, with 8 bases separating them. This CDR3 is built from 11 residues. The V gene's germline CDR1 is LNHNV and CDR2 YYDKDF (reference sequence). The chain's CDR3 is CATGDSNEQFF. The CDR3 DNA reads as TGTGCCACCGGAGACAGCAATGAGCAGTTCTTC.

The chain uses TRBV5-1 and TRBJ2-1; TRBD1 matches at 9 bases. CDR3 length equals 13 residues. Germline-derived CDR1 and CDR2 are SGHRS and YFSETQ. The V and J ends lost 4 bases and 9 bases, in that order; junction bases with no gene match: 5. The CDR3 region has the DNA TGCGCCAGCAGCAGGGACAGGGAAGGTGAGCAGTTCTTC. Protein product: CASSRDREGEQFF.

The chain couples TRBV11-2 to TRBJ2-7; TRBD2 matches 9 bases. CDR3 length equals 16 residues. Germline V gene sequence: CDR1 SGHAT, CDR2 FQNNGV. V lost 5 bases and J lost 5; bases outside the gene matches: 13. CDR3 DNA sequence: TGTGCCAGCAGCCCCGGTTTGGGGAGCGGGAGGAACGAGCAGTACTTC. Protein: CASSPGLGSGRNEQYF. Full variable domain (missing parts from reference TRBV11-2 and TRBJ2-7): EAGVAQSPRYKIIEKRQSVAFWCNPISGHATLYWYQQILGQGPKLLIQFQNNGVVDDSQLPKDRFSAERLKGVDSTLKIQPAKLEDSAVYLCASSPGLGSGRNEQYFGPGTRLTVT.

This clonotype was counted only a few times. This chain connects TRBV11-2 to TRBJ2-7; D unresolved. Germline V CDR1 and CDR2: SGHAT, FQNNGV. This CDR3 spans 15 amino acids. V lost 1 base to trimming and J lost 1 base, with 11 bases between them. The CDR3 loop reads CASSLVVGFSYEQYF. The CDR3 DNA is TGTGCCAGCAGCTTAGTGGTAGGGTTTTCCTACGAGCAGTACTTC. The full variable domain, with the rest looked up from reference TRBV11-2 and TRBJ2-7, is EAGVAQSPRYKIIEKRQSVAFWCNPISGHATLYWYQQILGQGPKLLIQFQNNGVVDDSQLPKDRFSAERLKGVDSTLKIQPAKLEDSAVYLCASSLVVGFSYEQYFGPGTRLTVT.

V is TRBV6-5 and J is TRBJ2-1; 13 bases align to TRBD2. In germline, CDR1 is MNHEY, CDR2 SVGAGI. The CDR3 is 16 residues long. The J segment lost 9 bases and the V segment lost 2 bases, leaving 7 bases of the junction unmatched. Here the CDR3 DNA reads TGTGCCAGCAGTTACGGGACTAGCGGGAAGGATGGTGAGCAGTTCTTC. It codes for CASSYGTSGKDGEQFF.

This clonotype turned up a few times. This sequence joins TRBV12-5 and TRBJ2-5, with D unclear. CDR1 is LGHNT, CDR2 FRNRAP, per germline. This CDR3 is 13 amino acids long. With 6 bases removed from V and 5 bases from J, the gap between germline ends came to 13 bases. CDR3 protein: CASGPGSNETQYF. CDR3 sequence (DNA): TGTGCTAGTGGCCCAGGTTCTAACGAGACCCAGTACTTC.

This clonotype has at least ten counts. DNA of the CDR3: TGTGCCAGCAGCCCAGGACAGGGAGGGGTTCTTAGAAACATTCAGTACTTC. Its translation is CASSPGQGGVLRNIQYF. J is TRBJ2-4 and V is TRBV14, with D maybe TRBD1 (8 bases). Trimming took off 4 bases at V and 6 bases at J, with 22 bases between the two ends. CDR1 SGHDN and CDR2 FVKESK come from the germline V gene. The CDR3 has 17 amino acids.

This clonotype was counted between two and nine times. The chain employs TRBV29-1 and TRBJ2-1; the D gene is possibly TRBD2 (5 bases). Germline lookup yields CDR1 SQVTM and CDR2 ANQGSEA. The CDR3 runs 16 residues. V lost 4 bases, J lost 6 bases, and 22 bases lay in between. CDR3 sequence (DNA): TGCAGCGTTGTTTTCAGCGGAGGTATGAAGGGCAATGAGCAGTTCTTC. Residues: CSVVFSGGMKGNEQFF.

The chain joins TRBV20-1 to TRBJ1-1; 7 nucleotides agree with TRBD1. The junction had 5 bases not matched to a gene; V was cut back by 6 bases and J by 1 base. CDR3 size: 13 residues. The germline gives CDR1 DFQATT, CDR2 SNEGSKA (reference sequence). CDR3 in DNA: TGCAGTGCCGAAACAGGGGAGAACACTGAAGCTTTCTTT. Translating gives CSAETGENTEAFF.

The chain recombines TRBV11-1 with TRBJ1-2; 9 nucleotides line up with TRBD1. The CDR3 is made up of 18 amino acids. Germline-derived CDR1 and CDR2 are SGHAT and FQDESV (reference sequence). Trimming cost V 5 bases and J 4 bases; bases outside gene matches: 17. CDR3 coding DNA: TGTGCCAGCAGCATACTACCGGGACAGGGACCTGAAGGCTATGGCTACACCTTC. This translates into CASSILPGQGPEGYGYTF.

This clonotype showed up just a few times. This chain joins TRBV5-1 and TRBJ2-1; 9 positions match TRBD1. CDR1 is SGHRS and CDR2 is YFSETQ in the germline V gene. The CDR3 totals 14 residues. V trimming: 5 bases; J trimming: 6 bases; junction bases outside the gene matches: 6. Here the CDR3 DNA reads TGCGCCAGCAGTCAAGGACAGGGGAGCAATGAGCAGTTCTTC. The encoded protein is CASSQGQGSNEQFF. Combining the CDR3 with reference TRBV5-1 and TRBJ2-1 gives the whole variable domain KAGVTQTPRYLIKTRGQQVTLSCSPISGHRSVSWYQQTPGQGLQFLFEYFSETQRNKGNFPGRFSGRQFSNSRSEMNVSTLELGDSALYLCASSQGQGSNEQFFGPGTRLTVL.

The chain links TRBV9 to TRBJ2-5; maybe TRBD1 (6 bases). The CDR3 has 15 amino acids. V lost 0 bases and J lost 2, with 11 bases in between. Germline V gene lookup returns CDR1 SGDLS and CDR2 YYNGEE. Here the CDR3 DNA reads TGTGCCAGCAGCGTAGGTAGGACAGAACAAGAGACCCAGTACTTC. It translates to CASSVGRTEQETQYF.

CDR3 nucleotide sequence: TGCGCCAGCAGTCAATCTGACGGCGAGATACAAGAGACCCAGTACTTC. This gives the protein CASSQSDGEIQETQYF. The chain has TRBV23-1 and TRBJ2-5; D remains unclear. TRBV23-1 is placed among ORFs of uncertain function. There are 16 residues in the CDR3. V was trimmed by 0 bases and J by 2 bases, leaving 13 bases between them.

The sample holds a few counts of this clonotype. This chain uses TRBV12-3 or TRBV12-4 with TRBJ2-1; no clear D. The CDR3 covers 14 residues. The V gene lost 1 base and the J gene lost 5 bases, with 9 bases spanning the gap. CDR3 sequence reads: CASSLVVTDNEQFF. Written as DNA, the CDR3 is TGTGCCAGCAGTTTAGTAGTCACAGACAATGAGCAGTTCTTC.

The chain uses TRBV7-6 and TRBJ2-7; 7 bases map to TRBD2. With 4 bases clipped from V and 6 bases from J, the junction kept 6 bases outside the gene matches. The CDR3 is made up of 13 amino acids. Germline values: CDR1 SGHVS, CDR2 FNYEAQ. CDR3 region: CASSSLTSSEQYF. The CDR3, as DNA: TGTGCCAGCAGCTCCTTGACTAGCTCCGAGCAGTACTTC.

The J gene is TRBJ2-3, the V gene TRBV12-3 or TRBV12-4, with a possible D match to TRBD2 (5 bases). V gave up 6 bases and J gave up 4 bases, with 14 bases separating them. The CDR3 runs to 14 residues. The CDR3 DNA reads as TGTGCCAGCAGACTCGACTCACTAGCAGATACGCAGTATTTT. Its translation: CASRLDSLADTQYF.

The chain recombines TRBV19 with TRBJ2-5, with D tentatively TRBD2 (5 bases). The length of the CDR3 is 12 residues. CDR1 LNHDA and CDR2 SQIVND come from the germline V gene (reference sequence). Trimming removed 3 bases at V and 3 bases at J, with 5 bases between. Written as DNA, the CDR3 is TGTGCCAGTAGTATGAGGGAAGAGACCCAGTACTTC. Amino acid sequence: CASSMREETQYF.